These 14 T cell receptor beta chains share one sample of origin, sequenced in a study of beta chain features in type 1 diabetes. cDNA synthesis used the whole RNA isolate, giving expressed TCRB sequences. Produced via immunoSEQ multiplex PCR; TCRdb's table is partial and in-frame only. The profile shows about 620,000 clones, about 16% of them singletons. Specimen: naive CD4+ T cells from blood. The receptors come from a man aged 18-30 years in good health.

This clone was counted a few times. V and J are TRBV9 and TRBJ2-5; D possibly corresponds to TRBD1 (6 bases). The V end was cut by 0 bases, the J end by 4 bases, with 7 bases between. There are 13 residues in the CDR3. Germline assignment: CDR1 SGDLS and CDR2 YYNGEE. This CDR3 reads CASSVDRAETQYF. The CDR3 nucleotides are TGTGCCAGCAGCGTAGACAGGGCAGAGACCCAGTACTTC.

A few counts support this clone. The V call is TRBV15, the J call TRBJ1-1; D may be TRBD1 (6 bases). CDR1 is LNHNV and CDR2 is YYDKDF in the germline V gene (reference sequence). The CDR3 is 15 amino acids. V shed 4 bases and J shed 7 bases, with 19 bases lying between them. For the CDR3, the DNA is TGTGCCACCAGCAAGTGGGGGCTTCAGGCCCGTGAAGCTTTCTTT. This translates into CATSKWGLQAREAFF.

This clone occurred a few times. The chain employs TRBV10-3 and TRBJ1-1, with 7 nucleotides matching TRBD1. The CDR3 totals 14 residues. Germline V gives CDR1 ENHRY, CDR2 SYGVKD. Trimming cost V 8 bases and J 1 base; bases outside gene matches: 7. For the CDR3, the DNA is TGTGCCATCCGGTTCAGGGACAGGAACACTGAAGCTTTCTTT. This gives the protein CAIRFRDRNTEAFF.

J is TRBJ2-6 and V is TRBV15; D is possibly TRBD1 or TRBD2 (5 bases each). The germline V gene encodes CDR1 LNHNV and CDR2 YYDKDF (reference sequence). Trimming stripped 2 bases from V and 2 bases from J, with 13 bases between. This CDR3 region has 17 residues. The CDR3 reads CATSRPREGAGANVLTF. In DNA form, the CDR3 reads TGTGCCACCAGCAGACCCCGGGAAGGGGCTGGGGCCAACGTCCTGACTTTC.

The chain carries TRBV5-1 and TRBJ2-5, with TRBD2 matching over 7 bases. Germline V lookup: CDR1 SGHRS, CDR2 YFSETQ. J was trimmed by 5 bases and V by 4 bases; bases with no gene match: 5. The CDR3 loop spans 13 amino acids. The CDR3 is CASSGGLRETQYF. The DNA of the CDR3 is TGCGCCAGCAGCGGGGGACTACGGGAGACCCAGTACTTC.

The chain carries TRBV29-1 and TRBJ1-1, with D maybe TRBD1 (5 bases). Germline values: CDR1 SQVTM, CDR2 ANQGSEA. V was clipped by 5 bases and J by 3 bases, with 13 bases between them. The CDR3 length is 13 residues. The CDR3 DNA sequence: TGCAGCGTTTCGTGGTGGGGGGACACTGAAGCTTTCTTT. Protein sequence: CSVSWWGDTEAFF.

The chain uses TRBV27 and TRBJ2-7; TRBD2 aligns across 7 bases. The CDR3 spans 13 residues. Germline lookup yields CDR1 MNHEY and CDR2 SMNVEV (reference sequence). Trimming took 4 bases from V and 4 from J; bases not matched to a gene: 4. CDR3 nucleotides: TGTGCCAGCAGTTCGACTAGCAGATACGAGCAGTACTTC. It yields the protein CASSSTSRYEQYF.

The CDR3 DNA is TGCAGCGTTGATGGGGCTTTCTTT. Translating it yields CSVDGAFF. The J gene is TRBJ1-1, the V gene TRBV29-1; no reliable D call. The V end lost 3 bases, the J end lost 11 bases, and 4 bases lay between the germline ends. The CDR3 consists of 8 residues. Germline loops: CDR1 SQVTM, CDR2 ANQGSEA.

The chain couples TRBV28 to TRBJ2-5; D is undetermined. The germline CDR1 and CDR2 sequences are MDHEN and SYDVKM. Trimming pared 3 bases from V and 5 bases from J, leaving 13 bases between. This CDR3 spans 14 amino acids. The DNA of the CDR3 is TGTGCCAGCAGTTTGGCAGTCATACTTGAGACCCAGTACTTC. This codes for CASSLAVILETQYF.

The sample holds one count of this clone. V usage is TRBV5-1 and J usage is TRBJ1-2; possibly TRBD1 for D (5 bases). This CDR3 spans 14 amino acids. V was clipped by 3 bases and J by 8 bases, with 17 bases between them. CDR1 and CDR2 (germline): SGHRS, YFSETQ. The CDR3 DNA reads TGCGCCAGCAGCTGGGGCTCAGAAAGGGGCGGCTACACCTTC. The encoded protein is CASSWGSERGGYTF.

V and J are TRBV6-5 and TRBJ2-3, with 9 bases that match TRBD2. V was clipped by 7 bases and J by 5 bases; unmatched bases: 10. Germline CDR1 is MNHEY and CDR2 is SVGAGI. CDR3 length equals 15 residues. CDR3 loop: CASTTGGGAVDTQYF. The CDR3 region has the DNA TGTGCCAGCACCACGGGCGGGGGGGCCGTAGATACGCAGTATTTT.

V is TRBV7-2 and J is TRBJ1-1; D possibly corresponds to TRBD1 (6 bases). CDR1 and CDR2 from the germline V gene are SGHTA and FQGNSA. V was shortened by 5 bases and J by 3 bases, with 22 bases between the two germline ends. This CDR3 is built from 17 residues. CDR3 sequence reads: CASSIRGGFGEYTEAFF. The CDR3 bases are TGTGCCAGCAGCATCAGGGGAGGCTTTGGAGAGTACACTGAAGCTTTCTTT.

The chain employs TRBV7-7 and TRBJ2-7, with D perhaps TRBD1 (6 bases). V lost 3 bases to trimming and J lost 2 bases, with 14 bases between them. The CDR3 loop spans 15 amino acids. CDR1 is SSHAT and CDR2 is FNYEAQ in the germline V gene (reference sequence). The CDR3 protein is CASSLAQGYPYEQYF. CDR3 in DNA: TGTGCCAGCAGCTTGGCACAGGGCTACCCCTACGAGCAGTACTTC.

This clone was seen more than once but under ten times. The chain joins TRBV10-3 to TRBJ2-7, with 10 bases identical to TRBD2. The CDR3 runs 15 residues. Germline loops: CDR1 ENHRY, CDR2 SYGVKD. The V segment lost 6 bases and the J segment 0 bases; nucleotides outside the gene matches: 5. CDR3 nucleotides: TGTGCCATCAGCTTTAGCGGGGGGAGCTCCTACGAGCAGTACTTC. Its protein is CAISFSGGSSYEQYF.